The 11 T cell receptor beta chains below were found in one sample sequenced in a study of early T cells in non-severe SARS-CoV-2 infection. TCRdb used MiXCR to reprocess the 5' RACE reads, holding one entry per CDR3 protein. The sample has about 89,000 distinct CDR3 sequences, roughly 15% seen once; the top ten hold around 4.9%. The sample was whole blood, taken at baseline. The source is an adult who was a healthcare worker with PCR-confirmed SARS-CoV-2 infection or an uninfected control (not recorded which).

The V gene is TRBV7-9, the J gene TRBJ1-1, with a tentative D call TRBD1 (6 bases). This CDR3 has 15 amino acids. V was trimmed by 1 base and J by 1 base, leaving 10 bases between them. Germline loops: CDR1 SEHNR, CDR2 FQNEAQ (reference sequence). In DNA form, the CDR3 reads TGTGCCAGCAGCTTAGGAGGGGGTACGAACACTGAAGCTTTCTTT. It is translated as CASSLGGGTNTEAFF.

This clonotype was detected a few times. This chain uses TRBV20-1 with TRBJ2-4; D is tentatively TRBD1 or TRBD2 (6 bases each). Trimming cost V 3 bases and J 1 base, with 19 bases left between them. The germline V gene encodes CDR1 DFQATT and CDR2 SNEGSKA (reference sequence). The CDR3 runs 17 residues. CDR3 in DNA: TGCAGTGCTAGCAGGGAGGAGGAAAGGGGGGCCAAAAACATTCAGTACTTC. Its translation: CSASREEERGAKNIQYF.

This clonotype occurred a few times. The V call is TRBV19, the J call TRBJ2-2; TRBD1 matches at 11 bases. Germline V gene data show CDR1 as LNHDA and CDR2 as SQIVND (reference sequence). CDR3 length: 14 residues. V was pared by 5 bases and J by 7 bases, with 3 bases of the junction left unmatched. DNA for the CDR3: TGTGCCAGTAGTGACGGGACAGGGGGCGGGGAGCTGTTTTTT. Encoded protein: CASSDGTGGGELFF.

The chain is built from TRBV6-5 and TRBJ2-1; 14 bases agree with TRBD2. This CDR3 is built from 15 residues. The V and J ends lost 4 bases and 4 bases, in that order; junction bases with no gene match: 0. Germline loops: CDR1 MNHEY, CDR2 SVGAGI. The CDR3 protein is CASSWTSGRYNEQFF. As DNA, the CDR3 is TGTGCCAGCAGTTGGACTAGCGGGAGGTACAATGAGCAGTTCTTC.

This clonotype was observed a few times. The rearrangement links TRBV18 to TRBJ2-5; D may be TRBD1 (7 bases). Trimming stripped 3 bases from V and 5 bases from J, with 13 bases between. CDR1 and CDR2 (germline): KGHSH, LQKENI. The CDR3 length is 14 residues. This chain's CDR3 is CASSPTRQGETQYF. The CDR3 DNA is TGTGCCAGCTCACCGACTAGACAGGGTGAGACCCAGTACTTC.

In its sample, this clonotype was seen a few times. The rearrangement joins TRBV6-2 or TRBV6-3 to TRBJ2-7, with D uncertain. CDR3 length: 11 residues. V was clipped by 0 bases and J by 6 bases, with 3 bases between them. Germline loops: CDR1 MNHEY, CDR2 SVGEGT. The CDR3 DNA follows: TGTGCCAGCAGTTACTCGACCGAGCAGTACTTC. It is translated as CASSYSTEQYF.

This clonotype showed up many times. In DNA, the CDR3 is TGTGCCTGGAGTCGAAGCGGGAGCCTGAATTACGAGCAGTACTTC. Amino acids: CAWSRSGSLNYEQYF. The rearrangement joins TRBV30 to TRBJ2-7, with 8 bases fitting TRBD2. The CDR3 spans 15 residues. Germline loops: CDR1 GTSNPN, CDR2 SVGIG (reference sequence). Unmatched junction bases numbered 10, after V lost 2 bases and J lost 4 bases.

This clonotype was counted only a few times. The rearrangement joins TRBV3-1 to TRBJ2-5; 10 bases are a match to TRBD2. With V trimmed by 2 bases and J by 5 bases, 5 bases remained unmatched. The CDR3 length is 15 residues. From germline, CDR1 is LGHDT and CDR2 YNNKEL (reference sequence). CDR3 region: CASSQLAGASETQYF. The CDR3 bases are TGTGCCAGCAGCCAACTAGCGGGAGCCTCCGAGACCCAGTACTTC.

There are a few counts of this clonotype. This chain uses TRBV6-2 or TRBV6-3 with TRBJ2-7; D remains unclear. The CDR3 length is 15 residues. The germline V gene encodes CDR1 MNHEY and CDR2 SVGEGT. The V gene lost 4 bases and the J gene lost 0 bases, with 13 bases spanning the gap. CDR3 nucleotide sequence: TGTGCCAGCAGTTTCCGCGACGTCCACTCCTACGAGCAGTACTTC. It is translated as CASSFRDVHSYEQYF.

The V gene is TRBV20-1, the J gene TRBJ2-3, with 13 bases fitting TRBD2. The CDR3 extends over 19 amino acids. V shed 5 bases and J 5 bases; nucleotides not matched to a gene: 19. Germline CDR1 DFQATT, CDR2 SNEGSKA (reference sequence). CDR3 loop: CSADNSGLAGALREDTQYF. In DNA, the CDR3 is TGCAGTGCTGACAACTCCGGACTAGCGGGAGCCCTCCGCGAAGATACGCAGTATTTT.

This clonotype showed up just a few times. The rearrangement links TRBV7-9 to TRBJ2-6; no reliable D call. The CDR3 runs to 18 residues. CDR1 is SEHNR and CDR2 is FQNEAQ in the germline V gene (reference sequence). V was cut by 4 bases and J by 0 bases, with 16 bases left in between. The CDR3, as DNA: TGTGCCAGCAGCTCCCGCACAGACCGAATCTCTGGGGCCAACGTCCTGACTTTC. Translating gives CASSSRTDRISGANVLTF.